These 27 T cell receptor beta chains were all obtained from the same sample, sequenced in a study of neurological immune-mediated disorders. Each CDR3 protein is one row after TCRdb ran MiXCR on the 5' RACE reads. The sample includes approximately 46,000 distinct CDR3 sequences, 2.5% to 3.5% of them seen just once. Specimen: PBMCs. All receptors come from a woman aged 50 to 60 with multiple sclerosis.

This clonotype was counted at least ten times. The chain is built from TRBV5-1 and TRBJ1-1; TRBD1 might be the D (5 bases). CDR1 and CDR2 from the germline V gene are SGHRS and YFSETQ. V was pared by 1 base and J by 6 bases, with 19 bases between. The CDR3 sequence is 16 residues long. Here the CDR3 DNA reads TGCGCCAGCAGCTTGTTTTCTTTACAGTCGGGGGCTGAAGCTTTCTTT. Translation: CASSLFSLQSGAEAFF.

This clonotype was counted at least ten times. This chain joins TRBV20-1 and TRBJ1-1; D not resolved. Trimming pared 0 bases from V and 8 bases from J, leaving 16 bases between. The CDR3 length is 14 residues. Germline assignment: CDR1 DFQATT and CDR2 SNEGSKA (reference sequence). CDR3 nucleotide sequence: TGCAGTGCTAGAGATCGGTCCGGGCTAGCGGAAGCTTTCTTT. Its translation is CSARDRSGLAEAFF.

Many counts were recorded for this clonotype. V is TRBV20-1 and J is TRBJ2-7, with D possibly TRBD1 on 6 matching bases. V lost 5 bases to trimming and J lost 0 bases, with 11 bases between them. This CDR3 is built from 13 residues. Looked up from germline, CDR1 is DFQATT and CDR2 is SNEGSKA (reference sequence). The CDR3 sequence is CSAPDRSSYEQYF. In nucleotides, the CDR3 is TGCAGTGCTCCAGACAGGAGCTCCTACGAGCAGTACTTC.

This clonotype was counted many times. The chain employs TRBV5-1 and TRBJ1-1; a possible D gene is TRBD1 (6 bases). Germline CDR1 SGHRS, CDR2 YFSETQ. This CDR3 is 15 amino acids long. The germline V and J ends were trimmed by 0 bases and 1 base, with 10 bases remaining between them. In DNA, the CDR3 is TGCGCCAGCAGCTTGGAACCGGGGGCGAACACTGAAGCTTTCTTT. Protein product: CASSLEPGANTEAFF.

This clonotype has at least ten counts. The rearrangement joins TRBV7-9 to TRBJ2-2; 11 nucleotides line up with TRBD2. Germline loops: CDR1 SEHNR, CDR2 FQNEAQ (reference sequence). This CDR3 has 16 amino acids. After removal of 4 bases from V and 1 base from J, the junction contained 2 bases not matched to a gene. The chain's CDR3 is CASSSGLAVNTGELFF. CDR3 nucleotides: TGTGCCAGCAGCTCGGGACTAGCGGTGAACACCGGGGAGCTGTTTTTT. Drawing the rest from reference TRBV7-9 and TRBJ2-2, the complete variable domain is DTGVSQNPRHKITKRGQNVTFRCDPISEHNRLYWYRQTLGQGPEFLTYFQNEAQLEKSRLLSDRFSAERPKGSFSTLEIQRTEQGDSAMYLCASSSGLAVNTGELFFGEGSRLTVL.

There are many counts of this clonotype. The CDR3 protein is CSAGGTADPSTDTQYF. Written as DNA, the CDR3 is TGCAGTGCTGGGGGGACTGCTGACCCTAGCACAGATACGCAGTATTTT. The gene calls are TRBV20-1 and TRBJ2-3, with D maybe TRBD2 (6 bases). The CDR3 sequence is 16 residues long. With 5 bases removed from V and 0 bases from J, the gap between germline ends came to 18 bases. Per germline, CDR1 DFQATT and CDR2 SNEGSKA (reference sequence).

This clonotype was counted ten times or more. The chain is built from TRBV5-1 and TRBJ1-1; 7 bases line up with TRBD1. This CDR3 is built from 14 residues. CDR1 and CDR2 (germline): SGHRS, YFSETQ. The trim removed 4 bases at V and 5 bases at J, leaving 8 bases unmatched. The CDR3, as DNA: TGCGCCAGCAGCACACAGGGGTCAGGGACTGAAGCTTTCTTT. Translating it yields CASSTQGSGTEAFF.

There are many counts of this clonotype. This chain joins TRBV12-3 or TRBV12-4 and TRBJ2-3; 15 bases fit TRBD2. The V gene end was trimmed by 5 bases and the J gene end by 11 bases; junction bases not matched to a gene: 11. The CDR3 has 16 amino acids. The CDR3 sequence: CASSIGTSGGPLRQYF. For the CDR3, the DNA is TGTGCCAGCAGTATCGGGACTAGCGGGGGGCCACTAAGGCAGTATTTT.

This clonotype was found many times. The chain carries TRBV2 and TRBJ2-1, with D maybe TRBD1 (5 bases). Trimming shortened V by 8 bases and J by 7 bases, and 21 bases separated the two germline ends. Germline V gene data show CDR1 as SNHLY and CDR2 as FYNNEI. The CDR3 is 15 amino acids. The DNA for the CDR3 is TGTGCCAGCCTAGATGGTCAGGGCCAGGAGAATGAGCAGTTCTTC. It codes for CASLDGQGQENEQFF.

At least ten counts were recorded for this clonotype. The chain uses TRBV20-1 and TRBJ1-4; 8 bases match TRBD1. The germline gives CDR1 DFQATT, CDR2 SNEGSKA (reference sequence). The CDR3 has 15 amino acids. Trimming at V came to 3 bases and at J to 4 bases, leaving 7 bases not matched to a gene. The CDR3 sequence: CSASRQGTGNEKLFF. The CDR3 DNA sequence: TGCAGTGCTAGCCGACAGGGGACGGGTAATGAAAAACTGTTTTTT.

This clonotype was detected ten times or more. Here the CDR3 DNA reads TGCGCCAGCAGCCCGATCCTAGCGGGGCTCTCCTACAATGAGCAGTTCTTC. Its translation is CASSPILAGLSYNEQFF. The chain couples TRBV5-1 to TRBJ2-1; 9 nucleotides agree with TRBD2. The germline gives CDR1 SGHRS, CDR2 YFSETQ. Trimming removed 4 bases from V and 0 bases from J; junction bases left unmatched: 8. The CDR3 covers 17 residues.

This clonotype was picked up many times. The genes are TRBV20-1 and TRBJ2-3; 9 bases map to TRBD1. This CDR3 spans 17 amino acids. Germline trimming cut 0 bases from V and 5 bases from J; bases unmatched to any gene: 12. Per germline, CDR1 DFQATT and CDR2 SNEGSKA (reference sequence). In DNA form, the CDR3 reads TGCAGTGCTAGAGATCTCTCGGACAGGGGATTGGGAGATACGCAGTATTTT. Residues: CSARDLSDRGLGDTQYF.

The table lists this clonotype with many counts. CDR3 in DNA: TGTGCCAGCAGTTTATTGGGTTATGGTGAGCAGTTCTTC. Its protein product is CASSLLGYGEQFF. V and J are TRBV28 and TRBJ2-1, with unresolved D. V lost 1 base and J 9 bases, leaving 10 bases between the germline ends. The CDR3 has 13 amino acids. Germline V gene data show CDR1 as MDHEN and CDR2 as SYDVKM.

The chain is built from TRBV10-3 and TRBJ1-1, with 7 nucleotides matching TRBD1. In germline, CDR1 is ENHRY, CDR2 SYGVKD. Trimming took 2 bases from V and 6 from J; bases not matched to a gene: 9. The CDR3 contains 15 residues. CDR3 loop: CAISEGGQGVAEAFF. The CDR3 bases are TGTGCCATCAGTGAGGGGGGGCAGGGGGTAGCTGAAGCTTTCTTT.

This clonotype was recorded at least ten times. V and J are TRBV6-5 and TRBJ2-7; 9 bases are a match to TRBD2. The CDR3 is 16 amino acids. Germline trimming cut 2 bases from V and 3 bases from J; bases unmatched to any gene: 8. The germline V gene encodes CDR1 MNHEY and CDR2 SVGAGI. The CDR3 loop reads CASSYGGASGIYEQYF. CDR3 DNA: TGTGCCAGCAGTTACGGCGGGGCTAGCGGGATCTACGAGCAGTACTTC.

This clonotype was detected many times. The rearrangement joins TRBV9 to TRBJ1-1; no definite D call. V gave up 0 bases and J gave up 4 bases, with 10 bases separating them. There are 14 residues in the CDR3. Germline CDR1 is SGDLS and CDR2 is YYNGEE. The CDR3: CASSVGVVGTEAFF. The CDR3 bases are TGTGCCAGCAGCGTAGGGGTGGTCGGCACTGAAGCTTTCTTT.

In this sample, this clonotype is medium-sized. The rearrangement links TRBV7-6 to TRBJ2-7; D gene uncertain. The CDR3 covers 12 residues. The germline V gene encodes CDR1 SGHVS and CDR2 FNYEAQ. Trimming left V 2 bases short and J 6 bases short, with 8 bases between. This chain's CDR3 is CASSLMGGEQYV. The CDR3 DNA follows: TGTGCCAGCAGCTTAATGGGCGGCGAGCAGTACGTC.

This clonotype was counted many times. This chain connects TRBV7-2 to TRBJ2-2, with D possibly TRBD2 on 6 matching bases. V was clipped by 4 bases and J by 8 bases, with 17 bases between them. CDR1 and CDR2 (germline): SGHTA, FQGNSA. The CDR3 totals 15 residues. The CDR3 sequence: CASSSGSTRGGELFF. The CDR3 DNA reads TGTGCCAGCAGCTCCGGGAGCACTAGGGGTGGGGAGCTGTTTTTT.

Ten or more counts support this clonotype. CDR3 coding DNA: TGTGCCAGCAGCTTAGCCGGCGGGGCCCTCCAAGAGACCCAGTACTTC. Translated: CASSLAGGALQETQYF. The V gene is TRBV7-2, the J gene TRBJ2-5; a possible D gene is TRBD2 (6 bases). Germline CDR1 is SGHTA and CDR2 is FQGNSA. The CDR3 runs to 16 residues. Trimming shortened V by 0 bases and J by 1 base, and 12 bases separated the two germline ends.

The sample holds many counts of this clonotype. V gene TRBV20-1 combines with J gene TRBJ2-5; 8 positions match TRBD2. The CDR3 spans 15 residues. After removal of 3 bases from V and 5 bases from J, the junction contained 11 bases not matched to a gene. CDR1 and CDR2 (germline): DFQATT, SNEGSKA (reference sequence). The DNA for the CDR3 is TGCAGTGCTAGCCATAGCGGGGCCTTGTTGGAGACCCAGTACTTC. Its translation is CSASHSGALLETQYF.

This clonotype was seen ten or more times. The rearrangement uses TRBV6-5 and TRBJ2-5, with D possibly matching TRBD1 (7 bases). The CDR3 length is 13 residues. The ends were cut back, 6 bases at V and 5 bases at J, with 13 bases in the middle. CDR1 is MNHEY, CDR2 SVGAGI, per germline. The DNA of the CDR3 is TGTGCCAGCAGAAAACAGGGGAGGGAGACCCAGTACTTC. Protein sequence: CASRKQGRETQYF.

This clonotype was counted many times. CDR3 region: CSASGDLRSSYNEQFF. Here the CDR3 DNA reads TGCAGTGCTAGTGGGGACTTAAGGAGCTCCTACAATGAGCAGTTCTTC. The rearrangement links TRBV20-1 to TRBJ2-1, with TRBD2 as a possible D gene (6 bases). The CDR3 runs to 16 residues. Germline CDR1 reads DFQATT; CDR2 reads SNEGSKA (reference sequence). Trimming took 3 bases from V and 0 from J, leaving 15 bases between them.

This clonotype was seen many times. CDR3 coding DNA: TGTGCCAGCAGCCTCCGGGACAGCTCATATGGCTACACCTTC. Its protein product is CASSLRDSSYGYTF. This chain links TRBV7-8 with TRBJ1-2; TRBD1 matches 7 bases. Trimming removed 5 bases from V and 5 bases from J; junction bases left unmatched: 8. The length of the CDR3 is 14 residues. Germline CDR1 SGHVS, CDR2 FQNEAQ.

This clonotype was recorded many times. At one end the junction does not follow the germline gene, possibly because of a read error. The genes are TRBV12-3 or TRBV12-4 and TRBJ2-2, with TRBD2 identical over 11 bases. The CDR3 runs 16 residues. DNA of the CDR3: TGTGCCAGCAGTGTAGCGGGAGGGCCTATTACCGGGGAGCTGTTTTTT. Protein: CASSVAGGPITGELFF.

This clonotype was seen many times. The genes are TRBV5-1 and TRBJ1-6; maybe TRBD1 (5 bases). Germline V gene sequence: CDR1 SGHRS, CDR2 YFSETQ. The CDR3 spans 14 residues. V was clipped by 0 bases and J by 7 bases, with 8 bases between them. DNA of the CDR3: TGCGCCAGCAGCTTGGACGGGGCCAATTCACCCCTCCACTTT. Residues: CASSLDGANSPLHF.

This clonotype was detected many times. The CDR3 protein is CASSLVGGRVGNTIYF. The CDR3 DNA reads TGTGCCAGCAGTCTAGTGGGCGGCAGGGTTGGAAACACCATATATTTT. The V and J genes are TRBV7-2 and TRBJ1-3, with D possibly TRBD1 on 5 matching bases. With 6 bases removed from V and 3 bases from J, the gap between germline ends came to 18 bases. The CDR3 contains 16 residues. Germline V CDR1 and CDR2: SGHTA, FQGNSA.

Ten or more counts support this clonotype. This chain joins TRBV9 and TRBJ2-7; 8 nucleotides line up with TRBD2. The CDR3 totals 12 residues. CDR1 and CDR2 (germline): SGDLS, YYNGEE. With V trimmed by 4 bases and J by 3 bases, 0 bases remained unmatched. CDR3 loop: CASSRGGYEQYF. The CDR3 DNA sequence: TGTGCCAGCAGCCGGGGGGGCTACGAGCAGTACTTC.